This T cell receptor beta chain originates from a study of CD8 T cells in ankylosing spondylitis. Whole-study findings and limits: Characteristic, it appeared, of ankylosing spondylitis blood was a TCR beta motif of seven or eight highly homologous variants. Prior literature has documented some motif variants in synovial fluid and blood from reactive arthritis. Disease-associated clones were reportedly significantly overrepresented in matched ankylosing spondylitis synovial fluid.

By its share, this clonotype is medium-sized. Antigen: not known. Germline CDR1 reads SGDLS; CDR2 reads YYNGEE. V was shortened by 2 bases and J by 3 bases, with 5 bases between the two germline ends. The CDR3 consists of 13 residues. A single record per CDR3 protein comes from TCRdb applying MiXCR to the 5' RACE reads. Of about 25,000 distinct CDR3 sequences listed, under 3% are singletons. V usage is TRBV9 and J usage is TRBJ2-2; D gene ambiguous. The sequence came from a female donor with ankylosing spondylitis or in good health (not recorded which). Source material: blood, either unsorted or a sorted T cell fraction (not recorded which). The CDR3 sequence is CASSVFYTGELFF. CDR3 DNA: TGTGCCAGCAGCGTCTTTTACACCGGGGAGCTGTTTTTT.